This T cell receptor beta chain was observed in a study of T cells in Graves' hyperthyroidism and ophthalmopathy. The study, taken as a whole, reports: The majority of expanded thyroid clonotypes above 0.001 also appeared in blood. Ophthalmopathy, as predicted by the model, came a median roughly 6.5 months after the prediction.

A word on this clonotype: The target antigen is unknown.

CDR3 length equals 16 residues. CDR1 KGHDR and CDR2 SFDVKD come from the germline V gene. V lost 2 bases to trimming and J lost 15 bases, with 25 bases between them. Amplified TCR beta CDR3 regions derived from RNA transcripts. The TCR CDR3 first-round RT-PCR relied on the HTBI primer set. TCRdb ran MiXCR on the multiplex PCR reads and lists one entry per CDR3 protein. The sample holds about 660,000 distinct CDR3 sequences, less than 45% seen once. Uncontrolled infection, other autoimmune disease, pregnancy and lactation each barred patients from inclusion. Diagnoses were made from clinical symptoms, serum measures (thyroxine and TRAb), thyroid ultrasound and orbital computed tomography.

The rearrangement uses TRBV24-1 and TRBJ2-1, with D perhaps TRBD2 (5 bases). The sequence was collected from an adult man with Graves' disease, either hyperthyroidism or ophthalmopathy (not recorded which). Sequencing was carried out using peripheral blood or thyroid tissue (not recorded which). CDR3 residues: CATSDSAESGVDVRFF. CDR3 DNA sequence: TGTGCCACCAGTGATTCGGCAGAGAGCGGTGTCGACGTCCGGTTCTTC.